One T cell receptor beta chain is described in this entry. Its antigen is unidentified. The authors prepared the TCRbeta library with unique molecular identifiers. TCRdb fed the PCR reads into MiXCR, producing one record per CDR3 protein. Seen here are 600,000 or so distinct CDR3 sequences, roughly 23% observed once, and the top ten hold around 14%. This sample is part of a study of T-cell reconstitution after alpha-beta-depleted transplantation in children. General study findings and limits: T-cell numbers and diversity, one year after transplant, stemmed largely from T cells that were newly produced. TCRbeta diversity was high at day 60 in some patients (a result of surviving recipient T cells and thymic progenitors). Reportedly, only several hundred clones from non-depleted graft cells drove alpha-beta T-cell counts at about two months.

V lost 3 bases to trimming and J lost 6 bases; unmatched junction nucleotides: 12. The CDR3 runs to 15 residues. In germline, CDR1 is DFQATT, CDR2 SNEGSKA (reference sequence). Sample: PBMCs, mostly from graft donor cells, taken 360 days after TCRalphabeta/CD19-depleted stem cell transplant. The TCR was taken from a boy under three years old who had a stem cell transplant for acute myeloid leukemia, so the T cells may come from the graft donor. The chain employs TRBV20-1 and TRBJ2-3, with 7 bases identical to TRBD2. CDR3 nucleotides: TGCAGTGCTAGTGGGGAACTGAATAGCGGGGATACGCAGTATTTT. Protein sequence: CSASGELNSGDTQYF.